A selection of T cell receptor beta chains follows, all from one sample in a study of blood T cell repertoires in COVID-19. Assay: immunoSEQ multiplex PCR; the TCRdb copy retains only in-frame clones and omits some. This sample has roughly 150,000 clones, with roughly 80% found just once. Sequencing was done on a sample of PBMCs or T cells enriched from blood (not recorded which). Receptor source: a woman younger than 35 who had been exposed to COVID-19. CDR3s include the opening cysteine and the closing phenylalanine or tryptophan. D genes are given only for firm matches. Only some rows state a clone size, as once, few, many or a class for expanded clones.

j_call clone_size d_call v_call cdr3_nt cdr3_aa
TRBJ2-7 once - TRBV10-2 TGCGCCAGCAGCTTAGACAGTTTTAACGAGCAGTACTTC CASSLDSFNEQYF
TRBJ1-6 once TRBD1 TRBV25-1 TGTGCCAGCAGCTTGACAGGGGCAGGTAGTTCACCCCTCCACTTT CASSLTGAGSSPLHF
TRBJ2-3 - - TRBV5-4 TGTGCCAGCAGCACCCGACACTTCGACAGCACAGATACGCAGTATTTT CASSTRHFDSTDTQYF
TRBJ1-5 once TRBD1 TRBV7-9 TGTGCCAGCAGCTTGACAGGGGAAAATCAGCCCCAGCATTTT CASSLTGENQPQHF
TRBJ1-2 - - TRBV27 TGTGCCAGCAGTTTAAGCGGCTATGGCTACACCTTC CASSLSGYGYTF
TRBJ1-2 once - TRBV4-1 TGCGCCAGCAGCCAAGAAAAAGCCTGGGAGGGCTACACCTTC CASSQEKAWEGYTF
TRBJ1-1 - - TRBV29-1 TGCAGCGTTGATGACTTCAACTCCAACACTGAAGCTTTCTTT CSVDDFNSNTEAFF
TRBJ1-1 - TRBD1 TRBV10-3 TGTGCCATCAGTGGCTCCGGGACAGGGGACACTGAAGCTTTCTTT CAISGSGTGDTEAFF
TRBJ1-6 - - TRBV13 TGTGCCAGCAGCTTAGGGGATTTGGGCTCACCCCTCCACTTT CASSLGDLGSPLHF
TRBJ1-1 - - TRBV28 TGTGCCAGCCATAGCCCCTCTTTGAACACTGAAGCTTTCTTT CASHSPSLNTEAFF
TRBJ2-1 - - TRBV5-4 TGTGCCAGCAGCTTGGTCGGGGGGCTTAACAATGAGCAGTTCTTC CASSLVGGLNNEQFF
TRBJ1-2 - TRBD1 TRBV6-5 TGTGCCAGCAAGAAGGACAGGGGCAACTATGGCTACACCTTC CASKKDRGNYGYTF
TRBJ1-6 - - TRBV5-1 TGCGCCAGCAGCTCAAATTCACCCCTCCACTTT CASSSNSPLHF
TRBJ1-2 - TRBD1 TRBV30 TGTGCCTGGGAGCATCCGGGACAGACTAACTATGGCTACACCTTC CAWEHPGQTNYGYTF
TRBJ2-5 once - TRBV23-1 TGCGCCAGCAGTCAACCAGGGGAGTCAGAGACCCAGTACTTC CASSQPGESETQYF
TRBJ1-2 - TRBD1 TRBV19 TGTGCCAGTAGCCAACCGGGACAGGGCCTAATTTGGGGTGGCTACACCTTC CASSQPGQGLIWGGYTF
TRBJ2-3 - TRBD2 TRBV18 TGTGCCAGCTCACCACTCGGACTAGCGGGAGGGTATCGAACAGATACGCAGTATTTT CASSPLGLAGGYRTDTQYF
TRBJ2-1 - - TRBV21-1 TGTGCCAGCAGCAGACTAGCGGGAGTGAGAGAGCAGTTCTTC CASSRLAGVREQFF
TRBJ2-7 - TRBD1 TRBV4-3 TGCGCCAGCAGCCAAGATGTGGGCAGGGGGTACGAGCAGTACTTC CASSQDVGRGYEQYF
TRBJ1-5 few - TRBV11-2 TGTGCCAGCAGCTTCAGCGAGGCCCAGCCCCAGCATTTT CASSFSEAQPQHF
TRBJ1-2 - TRBD1 TRBV27 TGTGCCAGCAGACTAGGGGGACAGTTGGGCTACACCTTC CASRLGGQLGYTF
TRBJ2-3 - TRBD2 TRBV10-3 TGTGCCATCAGCCTAGCGGGAGGGCCGGTAGATACGCAGTATTTT CAISLAGGPVDTQYF
TRBJ1-2 - - TRBV9 TGTGCCAGCAGCCCAACATGGAACTATGGCTACACCTTC CASSPTWNYGYTF
TRBJ2-7 - - TRBV5-1 TGCGCCAGCAGATCGACACCCTCCTACGAGCAGTACTTC CASRSTPSYEQYF
TRBJ1-4 - TRBD1 TRBV19 TGTGCCAGTAGTACCCGACAGGGGGCTAATGAAAAACTGTTTTTT CASSTRQGANEKLFF
TRBJ2-7 - TRBD2 TRBV3-1/TRBV3-2 TGTGCCAGCAGCCGTGATGTAGCGGGCTACGAGCAGTACTTC CASSRDVAGYEQYF
TRBJ2-3 - - TRBV6-5 TGTGCCAGCAGGAGAGCCCTGACAGATACGCAGTATTTT CASRRALTDTQYF
TRBJ2-7 - - TRBV13 TGTGCCAGCAGCCAGACCACAGGGACGTTCCACGAGCAGTACTTC CASSQTTGTFHEQYF
TRBJ1-5 - - TRBV6-2/TRBV6-3 TGTGCCAGCAGTTACCCCTGGGAAGGGGGCAATCAGCCCCAGCATTTT CASSYPWEGGNQPQHF
TRBJ2-7 - TRBD1 TRBV4-1 TGCGCCAGCAGGAGGGACAGGGGAACCTACGAGCAGTACTTC CASRRDRGTYEQYF
TRBJ2-1 - - TRBV7-9 TGTGCCAGCAGCTCGCAGGCACTAGCTAGCAATGAGCAGTTCTTC CASSSQALASNEQFF
TRBJ2-1 once TRBD2 TRBV11-3 TGTGCCAGCGGCATATCAGGGACTAGCGGGTCCTACAATGAGCAGTTCTTC CASGISGTSGSYNEQFF
TRBJ2-5 - - TRBV5-1 TGCGCCAGCAGCTCAGGCCAAGAGACCCAGTACTTC CASSSGQETQYF
TRBJ2-7 once TRBD2 TRBV6-5 TGTGCCAGCAGTCAGCGGGAGAGATCCTACGAGCAGTACTTC CASSQRERSYEQYF
TRBJ2-3 - TRBD1 TRBV5-1 TGCGCCAGCAGCCTCGGACAGGGGCCAGATACGCAGTATTTT CASSLGQGPDTQYF
TRBJ1-5 - - TRBV7-2 TGTGCCAGCAGCCTCGGGATACACAATCAGCCCCAGCATTTT CASSLGIHNQPQHF
TRBJ1-1 once - TRBV30 TGTGCCTGGGCCTCGGAGGGTTTGGGGAACACTGAAGCTTTCTTT CAWASEGLGNTEAFF
TRBJ2-1 - TRBD2 TRBV28 TGTGCCAGCAGCCTAAAACTAGCGGCCCTATCGAGCGGTAGCCCCTACAATGAGCAGTTCTTC CASSLKLAALSSGSPYNEQFF
TRBJ2-7 once - TRBV10-3 TGTGCCATCAACGAGCCGGGAGATGTGCGCGACGAGCAGTACTTC CAINEPGDVRDEQYF
TRBJ1-1 - - TRBV6-5 TGTGCCAGCAGTTACGGAGTGGCGGGCACTGAAGCTTTCTTT CASSYGVAGTEAFF
TRBJ2-1 - TRBD2 TRBV7-3 TGTGCCAGCAGCTTAATGTCTAGCGGGAGTTTCAATGAGCAGTTCTTC CASSLMSSGSFNEQFF
TRBJ1-2 - - TRBV5-5 TGTGCCAGCAGCTTGGTTGGGGGCCGGACCTCTTTCTCTGGCTACACCTTC CASSLVGGRTSFSGYTF
TRBJ1-5 - TRBD1 TRBV4-3 TGCGCCAGCAGCCAAGATCGAGGGGGCCGCAATCAGCCCCAGCATTTT CASSQDRGGRNQPQHF
TRBJ2-7 - - TRBV5-1 TGCGCCAGCAGTCCTTCCAGGGAACTCTCCTACGAGCAGTACTTC CASSPSRELSYEQYF
TRBJ2-7 - - TRBV6-1 TGTGCCAGCAGTGAAGGGGCAGCCACCTTCGAGCAGTACTTC CASSEGAATFEQYF
TRBJ1-2 - TRBD1 TRBV5-1 TGCGCCAGCAGCTACCTGGGACAGGGCTCGGAGGGCTACACCTTC CASSYLGQGSEGYTF
TRBJ2-2 - - TRBV4-1 TGCGCCAGCAGCCAAGAGGTCGGGATAGCCGGGGAGCTGTTTTTT CASSQEVGIAGELFF
TRBJ1-1 - - TRBV7-9 TGTGCCAGCAGCTTAGGGTCTGGGGCCGCGAACACTGAAGCTTTCTTT CASSLGSGAANTEAFF
TRBJ1-1 - - TRBV29-1 TGCAGCGTTTTGTCGCAGAACATGAACACTGAAGCTTTCTTT CSVLSQNMNTEAFF
TRBJ2-5 - TRBD2 TRBV19 TGTGCCAGTAGTGCCGACAGGGGACTAGCGCAGGAGACCCAGTACTTC CASSADRGLAQETQYF
TRBJ1-6 - TRBD1 TRBV10-3 TGTGCCATCAGTTCCGGGACAGGGGGCGCCTTTAAGAATTCACCCCTCCACTTT CAISSGTGGAFKNSPLHF
TRBJ2-7 few - TRBV12-3/TRBV12-4 TGTGCCAGCAGTGTACAGGGCTACGAGCAGTACTTC CASSVQGYEQYF
TRBJ2-7 - TRBD1 TRBV6-2/TRBV6-3 TGTGCCAGCAGTCGAGCCGGGACAGGAGGGGACGAGCAGTACTTC CASSRAGTGGDEQYF
TRBJ2-7 - - TRBV3-1/TRBV3-2 TGTGCCAGCAGCCAAGAGGCGGTGGCGGGACGCAGCGAGCAGTACTTC CASSQEAVAGRSEQYF